This T cell receptor (beta chain) was recovered during a study of blood T cell repertoires in COVID-19. Original processing methods: Amplification from reference gene primers served as the basis for estimated nucleated cell counts. Data came from immunoSEQ multiplex PCR; TCRdb stores just in-frame clones and leaves some out. V and J calls and clone size come straight from that table; D and trimming were deduced from the DNA. The sample has around 32,000 clones; 90% are singletons. This clone appeared a single time. This clonotype originated in a man aged 65 to 79 with active or convalescent COVID-19. Sequenced sample: peripheral blood.

The CDR3 reads CASSTYRGSYEQYF. The CDR3 DNA follows: TGTGCCAGTAGTACGTACAGGGGTTCCTACGAGCAGTACTTC. The chain uses TRBV19 and TRBJ2-7; TRBD1 matches 7 bases. CDR1 is LNHDA, CDR2 SQIVND, per germline (reference sequence). V gave up 4 bases and J gave up 1 base; unmatched junction bases: 4. CDR3 length equals 14 residues.